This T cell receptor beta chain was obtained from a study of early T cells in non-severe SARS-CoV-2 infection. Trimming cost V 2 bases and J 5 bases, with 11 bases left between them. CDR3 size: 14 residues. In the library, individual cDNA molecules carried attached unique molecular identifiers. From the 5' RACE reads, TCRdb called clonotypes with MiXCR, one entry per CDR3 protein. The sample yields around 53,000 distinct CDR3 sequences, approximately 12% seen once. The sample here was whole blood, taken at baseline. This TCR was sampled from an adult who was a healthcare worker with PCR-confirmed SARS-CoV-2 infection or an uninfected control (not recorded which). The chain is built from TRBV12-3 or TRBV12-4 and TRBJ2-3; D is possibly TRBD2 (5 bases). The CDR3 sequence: CASSLLGVGDTQYF. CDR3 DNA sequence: TGTGCCAGCAGTTTATTGGGAGTCGGAGATACGCAGTATTTT.